The source of this T cell receptor (beta chain) is a study of T cells in Graves' hyperthyroidism and ophthalmopathy. TCR beta CDR3 regions were amplified from RNA transcripts. TCR CDR3 underwent first-round RT-PCR with the HTBI primer set. In TCRdb, the multiplex PCR reads were re-called with MiXCR into one record per CDR3 protein. The sample contains approximately 200,000 distinct CDR3 sequences, around 16% of which appear only once. Germline trimming cut 3 bases from V and 1 base from J; bases unmatched to any gene: 10. Germline V gives CDR1 MDHEN, CDR2 SYDVKM. The CDR3 contains 18 residues. This clonotype has ten or more counts.

The clonotype was recovered from a man aged 40-55 years with Graves' hyperthyroidism. The gene calls are TRBV28 and TRBJ1-1; 11 bases are shared with TRBD1. Specimen: blood. The CDR3 here is CASSFFHGTGGENTEAFF. The CDR3 region has the DNA TGTGCCAGCAGTTTTTTCCACGGGACAGGGGGTGAGAACACTGAAGCTTTCTTT.